The source of this T cell receptor (beta chain) is a study of T cells expressing NK-cell markers. As for the study in general: Sequencing of TCR beta repertoires drew on sorted CD3+CD56+NKG2C+, CD3+CD56+NKG2C- and CD3+CD56-NKG2C+ T cells. Study outcomes and limitations: In roughly six donors, dominant CD3+CD56+NKG2C+ clonotypes ranked among the top 10 CD8+ clonotypes. Also leading the CD3+CD56-NKG2C+ fraction in a few donors were these clonotypes.

cDNA encoding TCR beta was synthesized via 5'RACE template switching incorporating UMIs. TCRdb re-called the 5' RACE reads and catalogs CDR3 proteins one per entry, DNA excluded. Found here are about 460,000 distinct CDR3 sequences; the top ten clones hold about 1.5%. The CDR3 loop spans 15 amino acids. Germline CDR1 reads DFQATT; CDR2 reads SNEGSKA (reference sequence). About this clonotype: Its cognate antigen is unknown.

The sequence came from a woman aged 45-59 years in good health. The rearrangement uses TRBV20-1 and TRBJ2-3; TCRdb names TRBD2, which stays unverified in the absence of DNA. Sequences were obtained from blood T cells: a sorted CD56 or NKG2C T cell subset, CD4+ or CD8+ T cells, or bulk PBMC T cells (not recorded which). CDR3 region: CSARLAGVTVDTQYF.